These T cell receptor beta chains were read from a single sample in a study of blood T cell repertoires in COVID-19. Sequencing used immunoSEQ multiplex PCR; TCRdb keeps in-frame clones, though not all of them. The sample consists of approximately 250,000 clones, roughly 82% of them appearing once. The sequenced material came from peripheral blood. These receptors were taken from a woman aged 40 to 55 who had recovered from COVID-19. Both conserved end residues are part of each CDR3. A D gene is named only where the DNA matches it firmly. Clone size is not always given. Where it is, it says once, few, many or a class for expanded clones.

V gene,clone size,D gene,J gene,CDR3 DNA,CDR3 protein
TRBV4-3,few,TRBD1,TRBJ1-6,TGCGCCAGCAGCCAGCGAATACAGGGGAATAATTCACCCCTCCACTTT,CASSQRIQGNNSPLHF
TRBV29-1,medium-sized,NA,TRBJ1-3,TGCAGCGTTGTGGGTACAGGGAATGCCGGAAACACCATATATTTT,CSVVGTGNAGNTIYF
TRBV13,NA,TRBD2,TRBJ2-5,TGTGCCAGCATCCGGGGGGGCCGCGGTGAGACCCAGTACTTC,CASIRGGRGETQYF
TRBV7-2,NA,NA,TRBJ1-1,TGTGCCAGCAGCCGGGGTCAACTGAACACTGAAGCTTTCTTT,CASSRGQLNTEAFF
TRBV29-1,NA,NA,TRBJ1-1,TGCAGCGCCCGAGACAGTAACACTGAAGCTTTCTTT,CSARDSNTEAFF
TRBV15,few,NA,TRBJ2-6,TGTGCCACCAGCATAAAAACAGGATCTGGGGCCAACGTCCTGACTTTC,CATSIKTGSGANVLTF
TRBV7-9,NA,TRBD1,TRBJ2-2,TGTGCCAGCAGCTCCTCCTGGACAGGGGGAGACACCGGGGAGCTGTTTTTT,CASSSSWTGGDTGELFF
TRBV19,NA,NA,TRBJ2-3,TGTGCCAGTAGTATATACGGCAGGGCTACTAGCACAGATACGCAGTATTTT,CASSIYGRATSTDTQYF
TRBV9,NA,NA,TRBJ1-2,TGTGCCAGCAGCGTGGATGGAGGGGCCGCGGACTATGGCTACACCTTC,CASSVDGGAADYGYTF
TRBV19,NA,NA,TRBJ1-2,TGTGCCAGTAGAAACAGGGAGTCTAACTATGGCTACACCTTC,CASRNRESNYGYTF
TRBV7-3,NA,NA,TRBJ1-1,TGTGCCAGCAGCTTATTGGGGGCCACTGAAGCTTTCTTT,CASSLLGATEAFF
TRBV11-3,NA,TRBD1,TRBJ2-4,TGTGCCAGCAGCTTATTTGGTGGATGGGACAGGGGTGCCAAAAACATTCAGTACTTC,CASSLFGGWDRGAKNIQYF
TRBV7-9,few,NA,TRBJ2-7,TGTGCCAGCAGCTTCCAGGACTTACACTACGAGCAGTACTTC,CASSFQDLHYEQYF
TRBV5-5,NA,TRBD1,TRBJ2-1,TGTGCCAGCAGCCTCGACAGGGGCTCCTACAATGAGCAGTTCTTC,CASSLDRGSYNEQFF
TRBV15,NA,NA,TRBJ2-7,TGTGCCACCAGCAGAGAGATGGGGGCAACCTACGAGCAGTACTTC,CATSREMGATYEQYF
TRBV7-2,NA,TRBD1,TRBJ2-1,TGTGCCAGCAGCTTCACTCCGGGACAGAAATACAATGAGCAGTTCTTC,CASSFTPGQKYNEQFF
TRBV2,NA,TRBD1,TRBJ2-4,TGTGCCACCGATGATAAGTCGGGACAGTCGATGGGCATTCAGTACTTC,CATDDKSGQSMGIQYF
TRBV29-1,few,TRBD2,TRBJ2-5,TGCAGCGTTGCTAGCGGGTCGTCGACCCAGTACTTC,CSVASGSSTQYF
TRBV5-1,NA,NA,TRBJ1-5,TGCGCCAGCAGCTTACTGGGCAATCAGCCCCAGCATTTT,CASSLLGNQPQHF
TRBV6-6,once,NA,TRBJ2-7,TGTGCCAGCAGTTACTCGATATCAGCCTACGAGCAGTACTTC,CASSYSISAYEQYF
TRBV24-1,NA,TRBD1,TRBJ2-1,TGTGCCACCAGTGCCCTAGGGGGACAGGTTAACAATGAGCAGTTCTTC,CATSALGGQVNNEQFF
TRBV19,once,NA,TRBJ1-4,TGTGCCAGTAATATAAACTACAGGGTTGGAGATGAAAAACTGTTTTTT,CASNINYRVGDEKLFF
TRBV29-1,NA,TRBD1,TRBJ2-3,TGCAGCGTTCCCCCAAGAACAGGGGGCACAGATACGCAGTATTTT,CSVPPRTGGTDTQYF
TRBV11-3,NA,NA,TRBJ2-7,TGTGCCAGCAGCCCCCCGGCAGGGGCCTACGAGCAGTACTTC,CASSPPAGAYEQYF
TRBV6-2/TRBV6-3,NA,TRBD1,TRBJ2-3,TGTGCCAGCAGTCCCGGGACAGGGGTTATAGATACGCAGTATTTT,CASSPGTGVIDTQYF
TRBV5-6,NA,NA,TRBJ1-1,TGTGCCAGCAGCTTGAACCCGCCAGGGAACACTGAAGCTTTCTTT,CASSLNPPGNTEAFF
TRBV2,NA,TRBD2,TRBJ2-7,TGTGCCAGCAGTGAACAGGCGGGGGGGCCGTACGAGCAGTACTTC,CASSEQAGGPYEQYF
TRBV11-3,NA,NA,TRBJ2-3,TGTGCCAGCAGCGAGGGGGATGGGGATACGCAGTATTTT,CASSEGDGDTQYF
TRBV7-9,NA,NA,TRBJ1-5,TGTGCCAGCAGCCTAACCTCGGTTGGAGATCAGCCCCAGCATTTT,CASSLTSVGDQPQHF
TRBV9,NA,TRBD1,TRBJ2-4,TGTGCCAGCAGCGTATCGGGGGACAGGGGAGACATTCAGTACTTC,CASSVSGDRGDIQYF
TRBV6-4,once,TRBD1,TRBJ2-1,TGTGCCAGCAGTGACTCAAGACGGACAGGGGTAATCAATGAGCAGTTCTTC,CASSDSRRTGVINEQFF
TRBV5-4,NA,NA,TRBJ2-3,TGTGCCAGCAGCTCCCACGGTCTTCTCACAGATACGCAGTATTTT,CASSSHGLLTDTQYF
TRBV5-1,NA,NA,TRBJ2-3,TGCGCCAGCCCGGGATACACAGATACGCAGTATTTT,CASPGYTDTQYF